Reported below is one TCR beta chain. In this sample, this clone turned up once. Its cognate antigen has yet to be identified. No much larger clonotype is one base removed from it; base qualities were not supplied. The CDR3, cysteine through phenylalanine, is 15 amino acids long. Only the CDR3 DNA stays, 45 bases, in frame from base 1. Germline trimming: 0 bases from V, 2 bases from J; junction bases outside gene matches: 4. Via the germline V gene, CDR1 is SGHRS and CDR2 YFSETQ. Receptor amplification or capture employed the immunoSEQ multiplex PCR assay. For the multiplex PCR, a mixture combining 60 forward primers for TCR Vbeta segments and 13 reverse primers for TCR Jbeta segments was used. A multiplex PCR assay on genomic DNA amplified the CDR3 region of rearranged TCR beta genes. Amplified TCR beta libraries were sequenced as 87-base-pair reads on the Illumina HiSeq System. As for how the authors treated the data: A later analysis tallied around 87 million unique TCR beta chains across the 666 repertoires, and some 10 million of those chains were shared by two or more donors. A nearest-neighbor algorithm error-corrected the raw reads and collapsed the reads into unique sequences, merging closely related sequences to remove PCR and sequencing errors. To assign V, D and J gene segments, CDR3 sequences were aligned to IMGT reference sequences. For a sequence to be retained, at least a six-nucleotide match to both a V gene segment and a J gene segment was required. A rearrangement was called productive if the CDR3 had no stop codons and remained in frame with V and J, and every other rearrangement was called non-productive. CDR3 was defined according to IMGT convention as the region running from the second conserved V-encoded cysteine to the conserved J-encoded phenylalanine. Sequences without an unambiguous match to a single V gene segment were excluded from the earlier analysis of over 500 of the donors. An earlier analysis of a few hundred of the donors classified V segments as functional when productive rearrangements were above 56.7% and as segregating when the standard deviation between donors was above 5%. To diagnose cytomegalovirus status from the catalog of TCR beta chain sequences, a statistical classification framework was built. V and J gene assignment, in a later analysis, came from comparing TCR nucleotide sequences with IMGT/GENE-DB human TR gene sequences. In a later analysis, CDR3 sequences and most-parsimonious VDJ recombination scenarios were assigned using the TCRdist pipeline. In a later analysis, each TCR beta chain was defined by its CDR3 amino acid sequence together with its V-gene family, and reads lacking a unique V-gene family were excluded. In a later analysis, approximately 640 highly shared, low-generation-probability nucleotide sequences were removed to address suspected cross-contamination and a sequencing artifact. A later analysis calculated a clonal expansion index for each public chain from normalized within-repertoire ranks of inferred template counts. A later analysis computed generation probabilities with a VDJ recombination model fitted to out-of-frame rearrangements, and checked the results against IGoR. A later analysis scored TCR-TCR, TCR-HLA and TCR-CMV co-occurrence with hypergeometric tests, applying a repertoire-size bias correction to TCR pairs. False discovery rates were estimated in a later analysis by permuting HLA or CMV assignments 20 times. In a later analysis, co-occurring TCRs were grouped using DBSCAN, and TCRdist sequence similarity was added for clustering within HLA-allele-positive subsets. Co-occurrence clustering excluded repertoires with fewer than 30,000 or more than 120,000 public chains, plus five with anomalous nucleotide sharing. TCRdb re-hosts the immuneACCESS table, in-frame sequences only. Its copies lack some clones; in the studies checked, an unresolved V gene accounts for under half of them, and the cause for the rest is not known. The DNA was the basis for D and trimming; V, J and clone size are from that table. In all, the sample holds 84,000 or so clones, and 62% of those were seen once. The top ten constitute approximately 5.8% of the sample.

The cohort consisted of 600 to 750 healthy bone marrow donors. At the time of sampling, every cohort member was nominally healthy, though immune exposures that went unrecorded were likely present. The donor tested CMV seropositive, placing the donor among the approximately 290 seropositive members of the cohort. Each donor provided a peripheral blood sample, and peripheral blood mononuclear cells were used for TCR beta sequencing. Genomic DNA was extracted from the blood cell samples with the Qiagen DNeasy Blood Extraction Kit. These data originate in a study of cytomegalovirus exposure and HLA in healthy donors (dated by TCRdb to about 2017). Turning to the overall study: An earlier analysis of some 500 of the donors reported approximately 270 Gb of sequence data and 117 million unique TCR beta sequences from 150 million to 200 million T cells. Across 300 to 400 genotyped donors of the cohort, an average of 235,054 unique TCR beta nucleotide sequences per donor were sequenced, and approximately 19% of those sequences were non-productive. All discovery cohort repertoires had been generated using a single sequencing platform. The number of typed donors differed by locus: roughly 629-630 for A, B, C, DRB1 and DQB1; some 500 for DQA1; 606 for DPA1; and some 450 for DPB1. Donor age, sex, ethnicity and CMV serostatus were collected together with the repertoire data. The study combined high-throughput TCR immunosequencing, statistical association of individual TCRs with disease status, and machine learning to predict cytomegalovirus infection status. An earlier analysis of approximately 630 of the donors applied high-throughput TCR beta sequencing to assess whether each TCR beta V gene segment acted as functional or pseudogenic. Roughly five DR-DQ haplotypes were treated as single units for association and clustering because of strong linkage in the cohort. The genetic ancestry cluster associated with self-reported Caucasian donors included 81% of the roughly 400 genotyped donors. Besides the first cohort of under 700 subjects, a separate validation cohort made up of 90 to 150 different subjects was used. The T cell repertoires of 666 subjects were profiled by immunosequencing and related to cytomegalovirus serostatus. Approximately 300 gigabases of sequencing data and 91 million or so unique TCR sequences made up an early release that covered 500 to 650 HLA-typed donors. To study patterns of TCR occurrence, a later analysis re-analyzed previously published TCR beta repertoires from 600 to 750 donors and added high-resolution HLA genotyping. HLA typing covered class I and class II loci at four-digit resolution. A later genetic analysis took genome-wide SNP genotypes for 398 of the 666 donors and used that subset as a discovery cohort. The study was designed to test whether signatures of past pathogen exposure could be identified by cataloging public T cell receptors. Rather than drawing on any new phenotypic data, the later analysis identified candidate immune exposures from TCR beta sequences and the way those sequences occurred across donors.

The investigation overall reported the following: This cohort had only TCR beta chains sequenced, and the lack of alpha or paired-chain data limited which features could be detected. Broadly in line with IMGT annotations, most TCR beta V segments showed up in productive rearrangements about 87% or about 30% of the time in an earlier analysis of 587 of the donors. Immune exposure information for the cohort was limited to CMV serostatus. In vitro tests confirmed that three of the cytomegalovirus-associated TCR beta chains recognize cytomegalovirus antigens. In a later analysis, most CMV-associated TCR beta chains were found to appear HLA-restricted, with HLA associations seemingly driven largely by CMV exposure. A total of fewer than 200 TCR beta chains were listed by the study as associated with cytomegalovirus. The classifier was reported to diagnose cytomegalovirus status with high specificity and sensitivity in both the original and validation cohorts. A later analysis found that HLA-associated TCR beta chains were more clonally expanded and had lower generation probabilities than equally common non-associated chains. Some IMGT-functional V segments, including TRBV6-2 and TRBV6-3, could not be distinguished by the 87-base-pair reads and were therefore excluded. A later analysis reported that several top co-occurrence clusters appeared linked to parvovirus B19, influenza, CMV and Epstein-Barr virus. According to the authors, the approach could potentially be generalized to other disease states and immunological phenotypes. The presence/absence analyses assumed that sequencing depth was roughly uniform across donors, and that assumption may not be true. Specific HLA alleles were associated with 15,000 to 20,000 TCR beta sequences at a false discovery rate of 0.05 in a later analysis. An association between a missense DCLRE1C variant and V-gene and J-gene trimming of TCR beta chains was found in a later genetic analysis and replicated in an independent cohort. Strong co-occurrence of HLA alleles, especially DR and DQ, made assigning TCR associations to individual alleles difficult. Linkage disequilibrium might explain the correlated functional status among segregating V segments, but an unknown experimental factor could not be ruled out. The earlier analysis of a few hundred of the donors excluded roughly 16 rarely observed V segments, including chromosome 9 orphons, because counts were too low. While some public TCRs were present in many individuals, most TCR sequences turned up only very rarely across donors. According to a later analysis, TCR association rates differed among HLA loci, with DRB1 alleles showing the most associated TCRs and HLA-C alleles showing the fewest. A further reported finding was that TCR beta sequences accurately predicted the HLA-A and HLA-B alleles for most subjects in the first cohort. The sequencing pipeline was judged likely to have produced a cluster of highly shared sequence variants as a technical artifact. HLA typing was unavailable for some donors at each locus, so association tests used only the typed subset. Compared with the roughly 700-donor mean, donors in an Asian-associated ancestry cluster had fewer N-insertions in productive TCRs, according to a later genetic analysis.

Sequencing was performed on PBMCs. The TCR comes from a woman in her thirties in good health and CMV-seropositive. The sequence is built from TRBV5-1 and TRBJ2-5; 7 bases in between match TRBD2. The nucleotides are TGCGCCAGCAGCTTGGGTCTAGCGGTACAAGAGACCCAGTACTTC. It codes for CASSLGLAVQETQYF.